This TCR beta chain is drawn from a study of control samples from healthy donors and cancer patients. Sequencing was performed with immunoSEQ multiplex PCR; in TCRdb, only in-frame clones are kept and a portion is missing. Seen here are roughly 190,000 clones, about nine tenths observed once, and the top ten hold less than 2%. This CDR3 is built from 13 residues. Trimming pared 3 bases from V and 7 bases from J, leaving 10 bases between. Germline lookup yields CDR1 SGHAT and CDR2 FQNNGV. The source material was blood. This receptor was identified in a man aged 25 to 40 in good health. The rearrangement joins TRBV11-2 to TRBJ1-5; D possibly corresponds to TRBD1 (6 bases). The CDR3 DNA is TGTGCCAGCAGCTTTCAGGGGCGGCAGCCCCAGCATTTT. Amino acids: CASSFQGRQPQHF.